A single sample gave rise to the 5 T cell receptor beta chains below, sequenced in a study of T cell responses to AZD1222 COVID-19 vaccine. Produced via immunoSEQ multiplex PCR; TCRdb's table is partial and in-frame only. The sample has over 120,000 clones, around nine tenths seen once. The sample here was peripheral blood, taken on day 0 of AZD1222 vaccination. Receptors were obtained from an adult in good health.

This chain connects TRBV19 to TRBJ2-2; 8 nucleotides align to TRBD2. This CDR3 is 20 amino acids long. The germline CDR1 and CDR2 sequences are LNHDA and SQIVND (reference sequence). Trimming cost V 2 bases and J 4 bases; bases outside gene matches: 18. The CDR3: CASSISGFRASGSGTGELFF. CDR3 nucleotide sequence: TGTGCCAGTAGTATATCTGGCTTCAGGGCTAGCGGGTCGGGCACCGGGGAGCTGTTTTTT.

The chain links TRBV9 to TRBJ1-1, with 10 bases lining up with TRBD1. The CDR3 has 15 residues. The V gene end was trimmed by 4 bases and the J gene end by 3 bases; junction bases not matched to a gene: 6. Germline assignment: CDR1 SGDLS and CDR2 YYNGEE. The CDR3: CASSLRTGGDTEAFF. CDR3 DNA sequence: TGTGCCAGCAGCCTTCGGACAGGGGGGGACACTGAAGCTTTCTTT.

The chain links TRBV6-1 to TRBJ1-6; no definite D call. Trimming took 6 bases from V and 6 from J, leaving 15 bases between them. The CDR3 runs 15 residues. Germline CDR1 MNHNS, CDR2 SASEGT. CDR3 nucleotide sequence: TGTGCCAGCAGGGAGGTAATTGGAGCTAATTCACCCCTCCACTTT. Its translation is CASREVIGANSPLHF.

This clone appeared a few times. The chain couples TRBV28 to TRBJ2-7; 11 bases are shared with TRBD1. The CDR3 contains 15 residues. The ends lost 6 bases at V and 3 bases at J; junction bases unmatched: 7. The germline V gene has CDR1 MDHEN and CDR2 SYDVKM. The CDR3 DNA sequence: TGTGCCAGCAGCGAACCGGGACAGGGGGACTACGAGCAGTACTTC. Translated, it gives CASSEPGQGDYEQYF.

This clone was found once. This chain joins TRBV4-2 and TRBJ2-1, with D hard to call. Trimming took 2 bases from V and 7 from J, leaving 6 bases between them. Per germline, CDR1 LGHNA and CDR2 YNFKEQ. The CDR3 runs 12 residues. CDR3 coding DNA: TGTGCCAGCAGCCAATCTAAGAATGAGCAGTTCTTC. This sequence encodes CASSQSKNEQFF.